This TCR beta chain was profiled in a study of PD-L1 blockade in urothelial cancer. Study as a whole: Males with bladder-origin urothelial cancer constituted about nine tenths of the roughly 29 patients. Typically, measured as a median, blood samples had roughly 140,000 T cells. Study-level points and caveats: Below-median TCR clonality that was measured in pretreatment blood predicted better survival.

This clone is a singleton in its sample. Its antigen remains unidentified. The germline gives CDR1 SGDLS, CDR2 YYNGEE. The V and J ends lost 4 bases and 3 bases, in that order; junction bases with no gene match: 14. The CDR3 extends over 18 amino acids. Method: immunoSEQ multiplex PCR; TCRdb's copy keeps in-frame clones and lacks some. Of tens of thousands of clones listed, roughly 84% are singletons. Described time point: pretreatment peripheral blood. The cohort comprised individuals with locally advanced or metastatic urothelial carcinoma. The origin of this receptor is a woman aged 70-85 years with urothelial cancer. Here the sequenced sample was PBMCs, taken around atezolizumab (anti-PD-L1) treatment. The rearrangement links TRBV9 to TRBJ2-1; 9 positions match TRBD2. The DNA for the CDR3 is TGTGCCAGCAGCCCCAGTGGATTAGCGGGGGCCCTCTACAATGAGCAGTTCTTC. This sequence encodes CASSPSGLAGALYNEQFF.